Below are 3 T cell receptor beta chains sequenced from a single sample in a study of OX40 agonist ivuxolimab in advanced cancers. The library was prepared using the immunoSEQ multiplex PCR assay. The table comes from immuneACCESS by way of TCRdb, which keeps in-frame sequences with V and J called. Part of the clones is missing from these tables; in studies checked, under half for an unresolved V gene and the rest for unknown reasons. The sample table records 120,000 or so clones; just under 95% of these occur just once. The ten largest account for about 0.15% of the sample. The material was CD4+ or CD8+ T cells sorted from blood, obtained in a trial of the OX40 agonist ivuxolimab. All receptors derive from an adult with an advanced solid tumor such as melanoma, head and neck, liver or kidney cancer.

The chain couples TRBV6-1 to TRBJ2-7; no firm D call. CDR1 is MNHNS and CDR2 is SASEGT in the germline V gene. V lost 8 bases, J lost 0 bases, and 8 bases lay in between. This CDR3 has 12 residues. The CDR3 here is CASGRHSYEQYF. Written as DNA, the CDR3 is TGTGCCAGCGGCAGGCACTCCTACGAGCAGTACTTC.

This clone came up once. The chain uses TRBV6-5 and TRBJ1-6, with no clear D. Germline V gene lookup returns CDR1 MNHEY and CDR2 SVGAGI. V shed 0 bases and J shed 9 bases, with 15 bases lying between them. CDR3 size: 16 residues. Here the CDR3 reads CASSYSRVSPGSPLHF. CDR3 nucleotides: TGTGCCAGCAGTTACTCGAGGGTGTCCCCCGGTTCACCCCTCCACTTT.

The chain links TRBV6-6 to TRBJ1-5, with 9 nucleotides matching TRBD1. The trim removed 6 bases at V and 6 bases at J, leaving 6 bases unmatched. Per the germline V gene, CDR1 is MNHNY and CDR2 is SVGAGI (reference sequence). The length of the CDR3 is 14 residues. The CDR3 DNA sequence: TGTGCCAGCAGGCCACAGGGGGCGGGTCAGCCCCAGCATTTT. This codes for CASRPQGAGQPQHF.